This T cell receptor (beta chain) was sequenced in a study of blood T cell repertoires in COVID-19. This CDR3 region has 16 residues. Germline values: CDR1 SEHNR, CDR2 FQNEAQ (reference sequence). Trimming took 1 base from V and 7 from J, leaving 16 bases between them. The repertoire was sequenced with immunoSEQ multiplex PCR; TCRdb's copy has only in-frame clones and lacks some. Of under 300,000 clones listed, about 88% are singletons. The chain has TRBV7-9 and TRBJ1-4; tentative D call: TRBD1 (6 bases). Sequencing input: PBMCs or T cells enriched from blood (not recorded which). This clonotype originated in a woman between 50 and 59 years old who had been exposed to COVID-19. The CDR3 is CASSLGTQGKGEKLFF. The CDR3 DNA sequence: TGTGCCAGCAGCTTAGGCACCCAGGGGAAGGGTGAAAAACTGTTTTTT.